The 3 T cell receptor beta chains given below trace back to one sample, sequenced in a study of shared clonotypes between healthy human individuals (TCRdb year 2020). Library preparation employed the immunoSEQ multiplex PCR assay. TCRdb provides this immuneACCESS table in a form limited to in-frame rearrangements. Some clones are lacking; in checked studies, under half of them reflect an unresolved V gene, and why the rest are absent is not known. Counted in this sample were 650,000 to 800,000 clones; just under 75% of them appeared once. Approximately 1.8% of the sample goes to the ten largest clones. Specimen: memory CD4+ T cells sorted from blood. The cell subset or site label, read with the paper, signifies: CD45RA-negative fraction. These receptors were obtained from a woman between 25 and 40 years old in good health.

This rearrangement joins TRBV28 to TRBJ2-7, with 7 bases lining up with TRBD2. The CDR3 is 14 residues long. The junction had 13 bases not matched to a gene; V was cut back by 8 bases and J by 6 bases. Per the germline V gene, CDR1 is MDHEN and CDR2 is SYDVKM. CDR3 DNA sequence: TGTGCCAGCTTCTCGGGGGAGGGTTTCTCCGAGCAGTACTTC. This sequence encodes CASFSGEGFSEQYF.

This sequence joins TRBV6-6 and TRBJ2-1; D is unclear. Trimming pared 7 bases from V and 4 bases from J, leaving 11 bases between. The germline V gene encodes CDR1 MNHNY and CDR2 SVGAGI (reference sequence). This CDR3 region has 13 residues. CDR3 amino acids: CASTPRSYNEQFF. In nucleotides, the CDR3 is TGTGCCAGCACTCCACGGAGTTACAATGAGCAGTTCTTC.

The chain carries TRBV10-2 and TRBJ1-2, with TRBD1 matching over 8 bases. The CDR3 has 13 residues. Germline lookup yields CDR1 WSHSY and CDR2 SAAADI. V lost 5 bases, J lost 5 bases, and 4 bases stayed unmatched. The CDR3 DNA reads TGCGCCAGCAGTCCGACAGGGGAATATGGCTACACCTTC. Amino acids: CASSPTGEYGYTF.